What follows are 27 T cell receptor beta chains derived from one specimen sequenced in a study of cytomegalovirus exposure and HLA in healthy donors. The PCR ran on 60 Vbeta and 13 Jbeta primers. TCRdb's table, derived via immunoSEQ multiplex PCR, lists solely in-frame clones and lacks some. The top ten hold about 0.53% of the sample, which has 90,000 to 95,000 clones, around 81% seen once. The source material was PBMCs. The receptors originated from a young man in good health and CMV-seronegative.

This chain uses TRBV2 with TRBJ2-5, with D tentatively TRBD1 (6 bases). The germline gives CDR1 SNHLY, CDR2 FYNNEI. Trimming cost V 11 bases and J 1 base, with 23 bases left between them. This CDR3 has 16 amino acids. The CDR3 loop is CAGSSDRQLVQETQYF. The CDR3 DNA reads TGTGCCGGATCCTCGGACAGACAGCTCGTCCAAGAGACCCAGTACTTC.

J is TRBJ1-1 and V is TRBV6-6, with D tentatively TRBD1 (6 bases). Trimming took 0 bases from V and 5 from J, leaving 7 bases between them. CDR3 length: 13 amino acids. Germline values: CDR1 MNHNY, CDR2 SVGAGI (reference sequence). As DNA, the CDR3 is TGTGCCAGCAGTTACTCTCAGGGGACTGAAGCTTTCTTT. Translation gives CASSYSQGTEAFF.

This chain joins TRBV9 and TRBJ1-2; the D gene is possibly TRBD1 (6 bases). With 3 bases removed from V and 2 bases from J, the gap between germline ends came to 11 bases. Looked up from germline, CDR1 is SGDLS and CDR2 is YYNGEE. The CDR3 spans 14 residues. The CDR3 loop is CASSARTANYGYTF. For the CDR3, the DNA is TGTGCCAGCAGCGCCCGGACAGCAAACTATGGCTACACCTTC.

This chain connects TRBV6-6 to TRBJ1-1, with no clear D. Germline V CDR1 and CDR2: MNHNY, SVGAGI (reference sequence). V shed 5 bases and J shed 1 base, with 8 bases lying between them. The CDR3 consists of 13 residues. CDR3 DNA: TGTGCCAGCAGTACTCTAAGGAACACTGAAGCTTTCTTT. Translating it yields CASSTLRNTEAFF.

The chain employs TRBV4-2 and TRBJ1-6, with 8 bases matching TRBD1. This CDR3 is built from 15 residues. Looked up from germline, CDR1 is LGHNA and CDR2 is YNFKEQ. The junction had 3 bases not matched to a gene; V was cut back by 1 base and J by 7 bases. The CDR3 region has the DNA TGTGCCAGCAGCCAAGGGACAGGGCCAAATTCACCCCTCCACTTT. It encodes CASSQGTGPNSPLHF.

This clone was recorded once. The chain carries TRBV7-8 and TRBJ2-5; D is perhaps TRBD1 (6 bases). This CDR3 comprises 13 residues. V lost 6 bases and J 4 bases, leaving 12 bases between the germline ends. Per the germline V gene, CDR1 is SGHVS and CDR2 is FQNEAQ. Here the CDR3 reads CASSYTGTETQYF. The CDR3 region has the DNA TGTGCCAGCAGTTACACAGGGACAGAGACCCAGTACTTC. The entire variable domain, with the rest obtained from reference TRBV7-8 and TRBJ2-5, is as follows: GAGVSQSPRYKVAKRGQDVALRCDPISGHVSLFWYQQALGQGPEFLTYFQNEAQLDKSGLPSDRFFAERPEGSVSTLKIQRTQQEDSAVYLCASSYTGTETQYFGPGTRLLVL.

This rearrangement joins TRBV14 to TRBJ2-5; 8 positions match TRBD2. Germline CDR1 SGHDN, CDR2 FVKESK. The CDR3 is 15 residues long. The V and J ends lost 3 bases and 3 bases, in that order; junction bases with no gene match: 6. For the CDR3, the DNA is TGTGCCAGCAGCCAGAAGCGGGAGAAAGAAGAGACCCAGTACTTC. Protein sequence: CASSQKREKEETQYF.

V is TRBV10-2 and J is TRBJ2-7, with TRBD2 matching 7 bases. The CDR3 totals 13 residues. The V gene's germline CDR1 is WSHSY and CDR2 SAAADI. The J segment lost 5 bases and the V segment lost 4 bases, leaving 5 bases of the junction unmatched. CDR3 sequence (DNA): TGCGCCAGCAGTGGGCGGGAGTTGAACGAGCAGTACGTC. Amino acid sequence: CASSGRELNEQYV.

The chain links TRBV27 to TRBJ2-5, with 13 bases that match TRBD2. The germline V gene encodes CDR1 MNHEY and CDR2 SMNVEV (reference sequence). The ends lost 2 bases at V and 5 bases at J; junction bases unmatched: 14. CDR3 length: 19 residues. The CDR3 here is CASSLKGWTSGRLSETQYF. CDR3 DNA sequence: TGTGCCAGCAGTTTAAAGGGGTGGACTAGCGGGAGATTATCGGAGACCCAGTACTTC.

This clone was observed once. The V and J genes are TRBV5-8 and TRBJ2-7; 9 nucleotides agree with TRBD1. The CDR3 is 16 amino acids. CDR1 and CDR2 (germline): SGHTS, YDEGEE. V trimming: 3 bases; J trimming: 4 bases; junction bases outside the gene matches: 11. The CDR3 DNA reads as TGTGCCAGCAGCTGGAAAGCCGGGACAGGGAAATACGAGCAGTACTTC. Residues: CASSWKAGTGKYEQYF. Complete variable domain (other parts from reference TRBV5-8 and TRBJ2-7): EAGVTQSPTHLIKTRGQQATLRCSPISGHTSVYWYQQALGLGLQFLLWYDEGEERNRGNFPPRFSGRQFPNYSSELNVNALELEDSALYLCASSWKAGTGKYEQYFGPGTRLTVT.

In its sample, this clone was seen once. The chain links TRBV5-1 to TRBJ1-6, with D perhaps matching TRBD1 (5 bases). Trimming shortened V by 0 bases and J by 9 bases, and 7 bases separated the two germline ends. The CDR3 extends over 13 amino acids. Germline lookup yields CDR1 SGHRS and CDR2 YFSETQ. CDR3 residues: CASSLGRGSPLHF. CDR3 in DNA: TGCGCCAGCAGCTTGGGAAGGGGTTCACCCCTCCACTTT.

The chain couples TRBV7-8 to TRBJ2-1; no definite D call. The germline gives CDR1 SGHVS, CDR2 FQNEAQ. Trimming left V 1 base short and J 8 bases short, with 18 bases between. The CDR3 covers 16 residues. The CDR3 coding sequence is TGTGCCAGCAGCTTAGTGCGAGTTGTCCTCGCGGATGAGCAGTTCTTC. This gives the protein CASSLVRVVLADEQFF.

The chain links TRBV9 to TRBJ1-1; TRBD1 agrees at 8 bases. The CDR3 extends over 16 amino acids. The trim removed 3 bases at V and 0 bases at J, leaving 7 bases unmatched. Germline lookup yields CDR1 SGDLS and CDR2 YYNGEE. CDR3 residues: CASSATDRAMNTEAFF. The CDR3 DNA sequence: TGTGCCAGCAGCGCCACGGACAGGGCGATGAACACTGAAGCTTTCTTT.

This chain links TRBV11-3 with TRBJ1-1; D perhaps matches TRBD1 (6 bases). This CDR3 has 14 residues. With 4 bases removed from V and 0 bases from J, the gap between germline ends came to 9 bases. Germline loops: CDR1 SGHNT, CDR2 YENEEA. For the CDR3, the DNA is TGTGCCAGCAGCTCACAGGGCATGAACACTGAAGCTTTCTTT. Translation: CASSSQGMNTEAFF.

This clone came up a few times. This chain uses TRBV2 with TRBJ1-1; 9 positions agree with TRBD1. Germline CDR1 SNHLY, CDR2 FYNNEI. Unmatched junction bases numbered 5, after V lost 5 bases and J lost 1 base. The CDR3 covers 15 residues. This chain's CDR3 is CASSPGTGRNTEAFF. The CDR3 nucleotides read TGTGCCAGCAGTCCTGGGACAGGGCGGAACACTGAAGCTTTCTTT.

The chain employs TRBV7-9 and TRBJ2-1; TRBD2 matches at 8 bases. V was clipped by 3 bases and J by 8 bases; unmatched bases: 18. The CDR3 consists of 18 residues. Germline loops: CDR1 SEHNR, CDR2 FQNEAQ (reference sequence). DNA for the CDR3: TGTGCCAGCAGCTTCCCTATAGCGGGGACTCAAGCCACCCATGAGCAGTTCTTC. Amino acid sequence: CASSFPIAGTQATHEQFF.

The V call is TRBV7-9, the J call TRBJ1-5; TRBD1 might be the D (5 bases). V was shortened by 5 bases and J by 3 bases, with 11 bases between the two germline ends. The CDR3 is 14 residues long. Germline V gene data show CDR1 as SEHNR and CDR2 as FQNEAQ (reference sequence). CDR3 in DNA: TGTGCCAGCAGCACTCGACAGACCAATCAGCCCCAGCATTTT. Encoded protein: CASSTRQTNQPQHF.

J is TRBJ2-3 and V is TRBV6-1; 7 nucleotides line up with TRBD1. The CDR3 is 15 amino acids. The V segment lost 3 bases and the J segment 2 bases; nucleotides outside the gene matches: 5. In germline, CDR1 is MNHNS, CDR2 SASEGT. CDR3 loop: CASSETGRYTDTQYF. The CDR3 DNA reads as TGTGCCAGCAGTGAGACAGGGCGGTACACAGATACGCAGTATTTT.

V is TRBV4-3 and J is TRBJ1-2; D call uncertain. Germline CDR1 is LGHNA and CDR2 is YSLEER. Trimming stripped 4 bases from V and 3 bases from J, with 12 bases between. This CDR3 has 14 residues. The CDR3 sequence: CASSPGPEDYGYTF. The DNA of the CDR3 is TGCGCCAGCAGCCCAGGTCCAGAAGACTATGGCTACACCTTC.

This clone showed up just a few times. The gene calls are TRBV6-5 and TRBJ1-1, with D tentatively TRBD1 (6 bases). The CDR3 extends over 15 amino acids. V gave up 0 bases and J gave up 4 bases, with 12 bases separating them. Germline V gene data show CDR1 as MNHEY and CDR2 as SVGAGI. DNA for the CDR3: TGTGCCAGCAGTTACTCCGGGGGGCGAGGCACTGAAGCTTTCTTT. This codes for CASSYSGGRGTEAFF.

The chain links TRBV23-1 to TRBJ1-5; D not certain. TRBV23-1 is noted as an ORF with a role that remains uncertain. Between the trimmed V and J ends, which lost 0 bases and 5 bases, there was a span of 29 bases. The CDR3 consists of 21 residues. CDR3 loop: CASSQSTGLSVPRGLHQPQHF. The CDR3 DNA follows: TGCGCCAGCAGTCAATCTACGGGGTTAAGTGTGCCCCGGGGTTTACATCAGCCCCAGCATTTT.

The V call is TRBV5-1, the J call TRBJ1-1; no definite D call. Trimming took off 2 bases at V and 1 base at J, with 12 bases between the two ends. CDR1 and CDR2 from the germline V gene are SGHRS and YFSETQ. There are 15 residues in the CDR3. The CDR3 DNA is TGCGCCAGCAGCTTCAGCGGGCATGGGAACACTGAAGCTTTCTTT. Amino acid sequence: CASSFSGHGNTEAFF.

The chain couples TRBV19 to TRBJ1-4; D call uncertain. Per germline, CDR1 LNHDA and CDR2 SQIVND (reference sequence). CDR3 length: 15 amino acids. Between the trimmed V and J ends, which lost 5 bases and 7 bases, there was a span of 17 bases. Written as DNA, the CDR3 is TGTGCCAGTAGTCGACTCCAAGAGGGATCTGAAAAACTGTTTTTT. It is translated as CASSRLQEGSEKLFF.

The chain couples TRBV9 to TRBJ1-1; D remains unclear. CDR1 SGDLS and CDR2 YYNGEE come from the germline V gene. This CDR3 region has 14 residues. The V end was cut by 0 bases, the J end by 11 bases, with 17 bases between. CDR3 in DNA: TGTGCCAGCAGCGTAGTGGAGCCATATTGTAGGGCTTTCTTT. Protein: CASSVVEPYCRAFF.

CDR3 residues: CASSHQFGELFF. The CDR3 DNA is TGTGCCAGCAGCCATCAGTTTGGGGAGCTGTTTTTT. The J gene is TRBJ2-2, the V gene TRBV14; D not certain. Trimming took 3 bases from V and 8 from J, leaving 7 bases between them. Germline values: CDR1 SGHDN, CDR2 FVKESK. CDR3 size: 12 residues.

V usage is TRBV1 and J usage is TRBJ2-7; the D segment call TRBD1 is taken from the table without a DNA check. TRBV1 is tagged as a pseudogene. The CDR3 is 17 residues long. CDR3 in DNA: TGCACCAGCAGCCAAGATCGGGGACAGTCAGGTTACTACGAGCAGTACTTC. As protein: CTSSQDRGQSGYYEQYF.

The chain uses TRBV10-2 and TRBJ2-5; D is perhaps TRBD2 (5 bases). There are 13 residues in the CDR3. V was pared by 4 bases and J by 5 bases, with 11 bases between. CDR1 and CDR2 from the germline V gene are WSHSY and SAAADI. CDR3 nucleotide sequence: TGCGCCAGCAGTGTGGGAGTTGCGGAGACCCAGTACTTC. Amino acids: CASSVGVAETQYF.